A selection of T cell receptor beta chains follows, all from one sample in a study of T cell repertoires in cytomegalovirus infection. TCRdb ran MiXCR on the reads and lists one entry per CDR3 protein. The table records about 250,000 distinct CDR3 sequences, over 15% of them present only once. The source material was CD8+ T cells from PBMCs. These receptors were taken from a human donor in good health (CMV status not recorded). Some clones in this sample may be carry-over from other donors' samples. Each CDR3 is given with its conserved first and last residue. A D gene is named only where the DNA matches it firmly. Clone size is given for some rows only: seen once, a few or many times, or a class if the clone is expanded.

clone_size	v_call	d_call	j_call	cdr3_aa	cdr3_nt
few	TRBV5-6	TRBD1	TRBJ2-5	CASSRDRGQETQYF	TGTGCCAGCAGCCGGGACAGGGGGCAAGAGACCCAGTACTTC
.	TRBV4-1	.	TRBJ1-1	CASSQVPRGGLNTEAFF	TGCGCCAGCAGCCAAGTACCCCGTGGGGGTTTGAACACTGAAGCTTTCTTT
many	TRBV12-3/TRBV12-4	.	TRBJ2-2	CASSLSPQGGNTGELFF	TGTGCCAGCAGTTTATCCCCGCAGGGAGGTAACACCGGGGAGCTGTTTTTT
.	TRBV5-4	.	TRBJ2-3	CASSLTDGSYGDTQYF	TGTGCCAGCAGCTTGACCGACGGTTCCTATGGAGATACGCAGTATTTT
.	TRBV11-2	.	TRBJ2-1	CASSSFGSGGGYNEQFF	TGTGCCAGCAGCTCGTTTGGGTCCGGGGGCGGGTACAATGAGCAGTTCTTC
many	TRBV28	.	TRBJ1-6	CASSLVPNSPLHF	TGTGCCAGCAGTTTAGTCCCCAATTCACCCCTCCACTTT
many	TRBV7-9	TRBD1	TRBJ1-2	CASSPTDRGIRGYTF	TGTGCCAGCAGCCCGACGGACAGGGGAATTCGAGGCTACACCTTC
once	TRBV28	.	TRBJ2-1	CASSLIASNNEQFF	TGTGCCAGCAGTTTGATAGCGTCTAACAATGAGCAGTTCTTC
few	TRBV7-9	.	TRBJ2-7	CASSNRGSYEQYF	TGTGCCAGCAGCAATCGGGGCTCCTACGAGCAGTACTTC
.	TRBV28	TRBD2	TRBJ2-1	CASSLGLAVHNEQFF	TGTGCCAGCAGTTTGGGACTAGCGGTACACAATGAGCAGTTCTTC
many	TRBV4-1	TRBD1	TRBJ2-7	CASSQSLTGIEQYF	TGCGCCAGCAGCCAGTCGTTGACAGGGATCGAGCAGTACTTC
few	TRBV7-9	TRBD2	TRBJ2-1	CASSLLASGISYNEQFF	TGTGCCAGCAGCTTATTGGCTAGCGGGATCTCCTACAATGAGCAGTTCTTC
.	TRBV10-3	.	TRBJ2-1	CAIQPPGGSYNEQFF	TGTGCCATCCAGCCCCCTGGGGGGTCCTACAATGAGCAGTTCTTC
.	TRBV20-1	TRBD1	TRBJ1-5	CSAERRDRAINQPQHF	TGCAGTGCCGAGAGGAGGGACAGGGCAATCAATCAGCCCCAGCATTTT
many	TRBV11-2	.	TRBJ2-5	CASSAHQETQYF	TGTGCCAGCAGCGCACACCAAGAGACCCAGTACTTC
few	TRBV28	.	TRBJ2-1	CASSTTYNEQFF	TGTGCCAGCAGTACAACCTACAATGAGCAGTTCTTC
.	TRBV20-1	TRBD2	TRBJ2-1	CSARGEGDEQFF	TGCAGTGCTAGGGGGGAGGGAGATGAGCAGTTCTTC
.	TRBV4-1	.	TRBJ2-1	CASSQDLNEQFF	TGCGCCAGCAGCCAAGATCTGAATGAGCAGTTCTTC
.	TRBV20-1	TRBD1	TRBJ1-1	CSAQDRRGPYTEAFF	TGCAGTGCTCAAGATCGGAGGGGGCCGTACACTGAAGCTTTCTTT
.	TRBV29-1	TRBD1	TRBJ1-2	CSVDRDDREELGYTF	TGCAGCGTGGACAGGGACGACCGTGAGGAGTTAGGCTACACCTTC
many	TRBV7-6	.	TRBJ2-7	CASSLAQGVAYEQYF	TGTGCCAGCAGCTTAGCACAGGGAGTCGCCTACGAGCAGTACTTC
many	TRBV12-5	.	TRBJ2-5	CASGPITGLGGLVQETQYF	TGTGCTAGTGGCCCCATCACAGGCCTCGGGGGTCTGGTCCAAGAGACCCAGTACTTC
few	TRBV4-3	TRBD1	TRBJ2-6	CASSQEGTGGAGANVLTF	TGCGCCAGCAGCCAAGAAGGGACAGGGGGCGCTGGGGCCAACGTCCTGACTTTC
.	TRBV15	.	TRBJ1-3	CATSRDHRDTIYF	TGTGCCACCAGCAGAGATCACCGGGACACCATATATTTT
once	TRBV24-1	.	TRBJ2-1	CATSDLARSYNEQFF	TGTGCCACCAGTGATTTGGCCAGAAGCTACAATGAGCAGTTCTTC
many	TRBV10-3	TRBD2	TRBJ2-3	CAISYPRGGDSTDTQYF	TGTGCCATCAGCTATCCCCGGGGGGGCGATAGCACAGATACGCAGTATTTT
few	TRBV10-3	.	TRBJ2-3	CAISVQGSADTQYF	TGTGCCATCAGTGTTCAGGGGAGTGCAGATACGCAGTATTTT
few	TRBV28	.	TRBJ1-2	CASSFSRGVLGYTF	TGTGCCAGCAGTTTTTCCAGAGGAGTGTTGGGCTACACCTTC
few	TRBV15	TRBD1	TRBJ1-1	CATSRVTFQGDTEAFF	TGTGCCACCAGCAGAGTAACATTCCAGGGGGACACTGAAGCTTTCTTT
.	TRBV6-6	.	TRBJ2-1	CASSYSNREPYNEQFF	TGTGCCAGCAGTTACTCGAACAGGGAACCCTACAATGAGCAGTTCTTC
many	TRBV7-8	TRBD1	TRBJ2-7	CASSSQGALLWEQYF	TGTGCCAGCAGCTCACAGGGGGCGCTACTATGGGAGCAGTACTTC
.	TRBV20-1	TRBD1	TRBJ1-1	CSARDQMTGEFRNTEAFF	TGCAGTGCTAGGGACCAGATGACAGGGGAGTTTAGGAACACTGAAGCTTTCTTT
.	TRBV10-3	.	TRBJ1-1	CAISAPDRTSNTEAFF	TGTGCCATCAGTGCGCCGGACCGGACGAGTAACACTGAAGCTTTCTTT
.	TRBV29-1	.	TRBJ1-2	CSVELGALNYGYTF	TGCAGCGTTGAACTCGGGGCCTTAAACTATGGCTACACCTTC
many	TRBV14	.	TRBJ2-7	CASSQTSLRGREYF	TGTGCCAGCAGCCAGACCTCATTAAGGGGAAGGGAGTACTTC
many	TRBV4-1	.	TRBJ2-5	CASSQPSSETQYF	TGCGCCAGCAGCCAACCGAGTTCCGAGACCCAGTACTTC
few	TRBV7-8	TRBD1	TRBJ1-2	CASSGGGRGDNYGYTF	TGTGCCAGCAGCGGGGGGGGCAGGGGGGATAACTATGGCTACACCTTC
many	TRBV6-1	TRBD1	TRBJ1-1	CASSAGGWHTEAFF	TGTGCCAGCAGTGCAGGGGGGTGGCACACTGAAGCTTTCTTT
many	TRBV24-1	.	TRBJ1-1	CATSSGGTEAFF	TGTGCCACCAGTTCGGGGGGAACTGAAGCTTTCTTT
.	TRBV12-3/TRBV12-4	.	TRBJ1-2	CASRPGQSNYGYTF	TGTGCCAGCAGGCCAGGGCAGTCTAACTATGGCTACACCTTC
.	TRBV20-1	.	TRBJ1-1	CSASIGGTEAFF	TGCAGTGCTAGCATTGGGGGCACTGAAGCTTTCTTT
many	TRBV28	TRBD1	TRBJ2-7	CASRATGEADEQYF	TGTGCCAGCAGGGCGACAGGGGAGGCGGACGAGCAGTACTTC
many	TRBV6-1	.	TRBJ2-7	CASREGMWGDSYEQYF	TGTGCCAGCAGAGAGGGGATGTGGGGGGACTCCTACGAGCAGTACTTC
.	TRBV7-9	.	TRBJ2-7	CASSYGSSLDYEQYF	TGTGCCAGCAGCTACGGGTCGTCGTTGGACTACGAGCAGTACTTC
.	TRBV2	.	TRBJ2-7	CASDSPSSYEQYF	TGTGCCAGCGACTCCCCCAGCTCCTACGAGCAGTACTTC
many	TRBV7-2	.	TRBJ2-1	CASSQIINNEQFF	TGTGCCAGCAGCCAAATAATAAACAATGAGCAGTTCTTC
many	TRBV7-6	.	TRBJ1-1	CASTQGGTEAFF	TGTGCCAGCACCCAAGGGGGAACTGAAGCTTTCTTT
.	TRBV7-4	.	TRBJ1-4	CASSLNPWQGHNEKLFF	TGTGCCAGCAGCTTAAACCCGTGGCAGGGCCATAATGAAAAACTGTTTTTT
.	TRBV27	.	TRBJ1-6	CASSPGTSGSPLHF	TGTGCCAGCAGTCCGGGGACTTCTGGTTCACCCCTCCACTTT
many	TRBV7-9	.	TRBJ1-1	CASSKQGSEAFF	TGTGCCAGCAGCAAACAGGGTTCGGAAGCTTTCTTT
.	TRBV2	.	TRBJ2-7	CASSEGTVSDEQYF	TGTGCCAGCAGTGAAGGGACAGTAAGCGACGAGCAGTACTTC
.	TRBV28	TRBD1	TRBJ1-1	CASREQGSTEAFF	TGTGCCAGCAGAGAACAGGGGAGCACTGAAGCTTTCTTT
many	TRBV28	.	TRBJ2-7	CASSHDRSYSYEQYF	TGTGCCAGCAGCCATGACAGGTCCTACTCCTACGAGCAGTACTTC